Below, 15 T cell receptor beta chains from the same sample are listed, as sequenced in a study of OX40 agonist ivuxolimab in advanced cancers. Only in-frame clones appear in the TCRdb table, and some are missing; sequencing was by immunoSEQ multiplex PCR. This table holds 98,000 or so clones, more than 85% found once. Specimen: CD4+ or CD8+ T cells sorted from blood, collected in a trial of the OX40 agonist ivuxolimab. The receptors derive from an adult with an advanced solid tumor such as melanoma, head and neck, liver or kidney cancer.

The CDR3 nucleotides read TGTGCCAGCAGCTTAGTCGGCAGCGGGTCGGCTTTCTTT. Residues: CASSLVGSGSAFF. V is TRBV7-9 and J is TRBJ1-1; D remains ambiguous. This CDR3 has 13 amino acids. The V gene lost 1 base and the J gene lost 11 bases, with 14 bases spanning the gap. CDR1 is SEHNR and CDR2 is FQNEAQ in the germline V gene (reference sequence).

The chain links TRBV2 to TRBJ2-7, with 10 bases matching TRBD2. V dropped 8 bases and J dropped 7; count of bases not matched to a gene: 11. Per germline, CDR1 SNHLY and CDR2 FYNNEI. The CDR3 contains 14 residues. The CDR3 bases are TGTGCCAGCCTCTCACTAGCGGGAACAGGAGAGCAGTACTTC. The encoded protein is CASLSLAGTGEQYF.

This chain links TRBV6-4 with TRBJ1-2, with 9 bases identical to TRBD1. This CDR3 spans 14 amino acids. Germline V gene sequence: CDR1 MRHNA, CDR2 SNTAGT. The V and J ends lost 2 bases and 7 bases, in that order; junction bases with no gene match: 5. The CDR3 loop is CASSDQTGGVGYTF. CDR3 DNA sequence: TGTGCCAGCAGTGACCAAACAGGGGGCGTTGGCTACACCTTC.

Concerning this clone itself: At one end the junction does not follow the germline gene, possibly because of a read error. As DNA, the CDR3 is TGTGCCAGCAGCCAAGACACGGACAGGGTTTTC. It encodes CASSQDTDRVF. This chain connects TRBV4-2 to TRBJ1-2, with 8 nucleotides matching TRBD1. The V gene's germline CDR1 is LGHNA and CDR2 YNFKEQ. The CDR3 is 11 residues long.

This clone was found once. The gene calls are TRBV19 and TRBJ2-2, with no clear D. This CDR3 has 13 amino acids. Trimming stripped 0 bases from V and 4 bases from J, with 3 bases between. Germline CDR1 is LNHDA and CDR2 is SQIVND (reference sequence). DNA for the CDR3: TGTGCCAGTAGTATAGAAGGCACCGGGGAGCTGTTTTTT. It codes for CASSIEGTGELFF.

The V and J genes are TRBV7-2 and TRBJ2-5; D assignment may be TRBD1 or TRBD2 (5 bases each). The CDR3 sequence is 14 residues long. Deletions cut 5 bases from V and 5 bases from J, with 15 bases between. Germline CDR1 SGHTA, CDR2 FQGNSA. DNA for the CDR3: TGTGCCAGCAGCACCTACGGGGCGAGGGAGACCCAGTACTTC. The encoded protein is CASSTYGARETQYF.

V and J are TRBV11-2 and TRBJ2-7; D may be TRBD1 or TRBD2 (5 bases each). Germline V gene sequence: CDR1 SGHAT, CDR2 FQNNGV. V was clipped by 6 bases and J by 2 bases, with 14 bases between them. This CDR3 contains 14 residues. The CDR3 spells CASRPRDPAYEQYF. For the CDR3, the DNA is TGTGCCAGCAGGCCAAGGGACCCCGCCTACGAGCAGTACTTC.

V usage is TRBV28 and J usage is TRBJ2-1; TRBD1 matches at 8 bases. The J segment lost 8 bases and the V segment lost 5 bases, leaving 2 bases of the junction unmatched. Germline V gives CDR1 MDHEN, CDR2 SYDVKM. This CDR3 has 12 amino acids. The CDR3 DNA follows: TGTGCCAGCAGTCCGACAGGGGATGAGCAGTTCTTC. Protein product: CASSPTGDEQFF. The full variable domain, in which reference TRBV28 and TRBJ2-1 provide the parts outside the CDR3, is DVKVTQSSRYLVKRTGEKVFLECVQDMDHENMFWYRQDPGLGLRLIYFSYDVKMKEKGDIPEGYSVSREKKERFSLILESASTNQTSMYLCASSPTGDEQFFGPGTRLTVL.

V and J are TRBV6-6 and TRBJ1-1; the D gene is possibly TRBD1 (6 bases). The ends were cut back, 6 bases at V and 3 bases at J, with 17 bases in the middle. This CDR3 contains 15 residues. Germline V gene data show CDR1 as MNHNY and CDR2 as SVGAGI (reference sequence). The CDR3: CASRVTGGVDTEAFF. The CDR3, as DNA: TGTGCCAGCAGAGTTACTGGGGGCGTAGACACTGAAGCTTTCTTT.

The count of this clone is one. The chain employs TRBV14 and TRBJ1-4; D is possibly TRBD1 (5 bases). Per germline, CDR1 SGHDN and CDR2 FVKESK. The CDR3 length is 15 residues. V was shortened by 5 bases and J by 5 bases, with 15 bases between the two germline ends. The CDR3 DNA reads TGTGCCAGCAGCTACGGCCAAAGGGGAAATGAAAAACTGTTTTTT. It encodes CASSYGQRGNEKLFF.

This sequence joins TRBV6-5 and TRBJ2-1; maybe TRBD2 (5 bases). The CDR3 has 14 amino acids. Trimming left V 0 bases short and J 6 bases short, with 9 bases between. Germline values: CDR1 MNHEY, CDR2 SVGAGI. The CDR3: CASSYSLASNEQFF. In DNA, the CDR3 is TGTGCCAGCAGTTACTCTTTAGCGAGCAATGAGCAGTTCTTC.

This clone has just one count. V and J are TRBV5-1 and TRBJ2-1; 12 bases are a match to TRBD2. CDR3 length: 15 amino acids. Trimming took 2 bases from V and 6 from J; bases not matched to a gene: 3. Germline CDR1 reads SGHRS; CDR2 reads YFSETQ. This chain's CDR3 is CASSLLAGGPNEQFF. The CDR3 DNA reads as TGCGCCAGCAGCTTACTAGCGGGAGGCCCCAATGAGCAGTTCTTC.

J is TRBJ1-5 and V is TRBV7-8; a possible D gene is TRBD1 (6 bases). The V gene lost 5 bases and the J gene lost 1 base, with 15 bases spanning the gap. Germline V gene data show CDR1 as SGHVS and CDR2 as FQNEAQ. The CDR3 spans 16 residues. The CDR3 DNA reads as TGTGCCAGCAGCCTAGAGCAGGGGTCGAGCAATCAGCCCCAGCATTTT. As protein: CASSLEQGSSNQPQHF.

CDR3 residues: CASSPPEGVGTQYF. The CDR3 DNA reads as TGTGCCAGCTCACCACCGGAGGGTGTTGGGACCCAGTACTTC. V is TRBV18 and J is TRBJ2-5; weak D call: TRBD2 (6 bases). There are 14 residues in the CDR3. V was trimmed by 0 bases and J by 7 bases, leaving 12 bases between them. The germline V gene has CDR1 KGHSH and CDR2 LQKENI.

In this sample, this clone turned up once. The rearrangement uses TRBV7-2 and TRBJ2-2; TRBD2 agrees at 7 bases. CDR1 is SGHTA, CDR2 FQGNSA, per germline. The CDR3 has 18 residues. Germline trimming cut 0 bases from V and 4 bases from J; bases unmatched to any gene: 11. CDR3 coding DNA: TGTGCCAGCAGCTTAGCTCACACCCTAGCGGAGACCACCGGGGAGCTGTTTTTT. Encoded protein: CASSLAHTLAETTGELFF.